The entry that follows covers one TCR beta chain sequence. What this receptor recognizes is not known. Base quality data are lacking; no much larger clone is found one base away. Compared with germline, V lacks 1 base and J lacks 7 bases; bases without a gene match: 3. Including the terminal cysteine and phenylalanine, the CDR3 comprises 13 residues. Of the read, only the CDR3 DNA is kept; its 39 bases are in frame from base 1. Looking up the germline V gene yields CDR1 KGHSH and CDR2 LQKENI. The cohort comprised hundreds of healthy bone marrow donors. At the time of sampling, every cohort member was nominally healthy, though immune exposures that went unrecorded were likely present. The donor was CMV seropositive and was included in the group of 290 or so seropositive cohort members. A peripheral blood sample was provided by each donor, and peripheral blood mononuclear cells were used for TCR beta sequencing. Genomic DNA was extracted from the blood cell samples with the Qiagen DNeasy Blood Extraction Kit.

This sample was included in a study of cytomegalovirus exposure and HLA in healthy donors (TCRdb year 2017). Concerning the study at large: An earlier analysis of more than 550 of the donors reported 250 to 350 Gb of sequence data and some 110 million unique TCR beta sequences obtained from 150 million to 200 million T cells. An early release covering about 600 HLA-typed donors comprised about 290 gigabases of sequencing data and 65 million to 100 million unique TCR sequences. Of the roughly 400 genotyped donors, less than 90% were placed in the genetic ancestry cluster associated with self-reported Caucasian donors. The aim of the study was to test whether cataloging public T cell receptors could identify signatures of past pathogen exposure. The study used immunosequencing to profile the T cell repertoires of several hundred subjects and linked those repertoires to cytomegalovirus serostatus. Besides the first cohort of some 670 subjects, a separate validation cohort made up of roughly 120 different subjects was used. The study combined high-throughput TCR immunosequencing, statistical association of individual TCRs with disease status, and machine learning to predict cytomegalovirus infection status. In a later analysis, previously published TCR beta repertoires from 600 to 850 donors were re-analyzed and high-resolution HLA genotyping was added so that TCR occurrence patterns could be studied. In the later analysis, no new phenotypic data were used to find candidate immune exposures; instead, reliance was placed on TCR beta sequences and their occurrence across donors. An earlier analysis of fewer than 700 of the donors applied high-throughput TCR beta sequencing to assess whether each TCR beta V gene segment acted as functional or pseudogenic. Donor age, sex, ethnicity and CMV serostatus were compiled alongside the repertoire data. Genome-wide SNP genotypes for about 55% of the roughly 670 donors were used in a later genetic analysis, which treated that subset as a discovery cohort. All discovery cohort repertoires had been generated on a single sequencing platform. HLA typing covered class I and class II loci at four-digit resolution. The number of donors typed differed by locus, with roughly 629-640 for A, B, C, DRB1 and DQB1, roughly 520 for DQA1, over 600 for DPA1, and some 440 for DPB1. Because of strong linkage in the cohort, five DR-DQ haplotypes were treated as single units for association and clustering. On average, around 240,000 unique TCR beta nucleotide sequences were sequenced per donor among a few hundred genotyped donors of the cohort, with roughly 18% of those sequences being non-productive.

On the study overall, not on this receptor specifically: Because the 87-base-pair reads could not distinguish some IMGT-functional V segments, including TRBV6-2 and TRBV6-3, those segments were excluded. For the cohort, immune exposure information was limited to CMV serostatus. When HLA alleles, especially DR and DQ, strongly co-occurred, TCR associations were difficult to assign to individual alleles. A few of the identified cytomegalovirus-associated TCR beta chains were confirmed in vitro to be specific for cytomegalovirus antigens. Linkage disequilibrium might explain the correlated functional status among segregating V segments, but an unknown experimental factor could not be excluded. A cluster of highly shared sequence variants was judged likely to be a technical artifact of the sequencing pipeline. Most CMV-associated TCR beta chains appeared to be HLA-restricted in a later analysis, and the HLA associations seemed to be driven largely by CMV exposure. This cohort had only TCR beta chains sequenced, and the lack of alpha or paired-chain data limited which features could be detected. Specific HLA alleles were associated with more than 15,000 TCR beta sequences at a false discovery rate of 0.05 in a later analysis. Sequencing depth was assumed to be roughly uniform across donors in the presence/absence analyses, though that assumption may not hold. A later analysis found that HLA-associated TCR beta chains were more clonally expanded and had lower generation probabilities than equally common non-associated chains. A later analysis found that TCR association rates varied across HLA loci, with DRB1 alleles showing the most associated TCRs and HLA-C alleles the fewest. Across donors, most TCR sequences were observed very rarely, whereas some public TCRs were present in many individuals. In both the original and validation cohorts, the classifier was reported to diagnose cytomegalovirus status with high specificity and sensitivity. The authors suggested that the approach could potentially be extended to other disease states and immunological phenotypes. Because HLA typing was unavailable for some donors at each locus, only the typed subset was used in association tests. In the study, some 160 TCR beta chains were listed as associated with cytomegalovirus. Broadly in line with IMGT annotations, most TCR beta V segments showed up in productive rearrangements about 90% or about 30% of the time in an earlier analysis of a few hundred of the donors. In a later analysis, several top co-occurrence clusters were reported to appear linked to parvovirus B19, influenza, CMV and Epstein-Barr virus. A later genetic analysis reported fewer N-insertions in productive TCRs among donors in an Asian-associated ancestry cluster than the roughly 670-donor mean. A further reported finding was that TCR beta sequences accurately predicted the HLA-A and HLA-B alleles for most subjects in the first cohort. In a later genetic analysis, a missense DCLRE1C variant was associated with V-gene and J-gene trimming of TCR beta chains, and the association was replicated in an independent cohort. Because counts were too low, seventeen rarely observed V segments, including chromosome 9 orphons, were excluded from the earlier analysis of several hundred of the donors.

Libraries were made using the immunoSEQ multiplex PCR assay. The multiplex PCR relied on a mix of 60 forward primers for TCR Vbeta segments and 13 reverse primers for TCR Jbeta segments. Amplification of the CDR3 region of rearranged TCR beta genes was performed with a multiplex PCR assay on genomic DNA. The amplified TCR beta libraries were sequenced on the Illumina HiSeq System as 87-base-pair reads. The study's processing was this. A later analysis counted around 72 million unique TCR beta chains across the 690 or so repertoires, and some 11 million of these chains were shared by at least two donors. To remove PCR and sequencing errors, raw reads were error-corrected and collapsed into unique sequences using a nearest-neighbor algorithm that merged closely related sequences. CDR3 sequences were aligned to IMGT reference sequences to assign V, D and J gene segments. For a sequence to be retained, a match of at least six nucleotides was required to both a V gene segment and a J gene segment. A rearrangement counted as productive if the CDR3 had no stop codons and remained in frame with V and J, and every other rearrangement counted as non-productive. CDR3 was defined by IMGT convention, running from the second conserved V-encoded cysteine to the conserved J-encoded phenylalanine. Sequences without an unambiguous match to a single V gene segment were excluded from the earlier analysis of approximately 560 of the donors. In an earlier analysis of around 600 of the donors, V segments were called functional above 56.7% productive rearrangements and were called segregating when the between-donor standard deviation exceeded 5%. A statistical classification framework was built to diagnose cytomegalovirus status from the catalog of TCR beta chain sequences. V and J gene assignment, in a later analysis, came from comparing TCR nucleotide sequences with IMGT/GENE-DB human TR gene sequences. The TCRdist pipeline was used in a later analysis to assign CDR3 sequences and most-parsimonious VDJ recombination scenarios. In a later analysis, each TCR beta chain was defined by its CDR3 amino acid sequence together with its V-gene family, and reads without a unique V-gene family were excluded. A later analysis removed 592 highly shared, low-generation-probability nucleotide sequences to deal with suspected cross-contamination and a sequencing artifact. In a later analysis, a clonal expansion index for each public chain was calculated from normalized within-repertoire ranks of inferred template counts. Generation probabilities in a later analysis came from a VDJ recombination model fitted to out-of-frame rearrangements, and those results were checked against IGoR. In a later analysis, TCR-TCR, TCR-HLA and TCR-CMV co-occurrence was scored with hypergeometric tests, and a repertoire-size bias correction was applied to TCR pairs. A later analysis estimated false discovery rates by permuting HLA or CMV assignments 20 times. A later analysis grouped co-occurring TCRs with DBSCAN, adding TCRdist sequence similarity when clustering within HLA-allele-positive subsets. Repertoires with fewer than 30,000 or more than 120,000 public chains, plus five repertoires with anomalous nucleotide sharing, were excluded from co-occurrence clustering. The clones in this table, taken by TCRdb from immuneACCESS, are in-frame only. Not every clone is retained; where verified, under half of the shortfall comes from an unresolved V gene, and the cause of the rest is unknown. From that table come the V and J calls and clone size; the DNA was used to work out D and trimming. This sample has more than 95,000 clones in its table, and less than 90% of those were observed once. The ten largest clones represent roughly 20% of the sample.

The sequence joins TRBV18 to TRBJ1-1, with 7 junctional bases fitting TRBD1. This clonotype was sampled from a man between 18 and 29 years old in good health and CMV-seropositive. The sequencing input was PBMCs. The CDR3 region has the sequence CASSPRGTDEAFF. The DNA is as follows: TGTGCCAGCTCACCACGGGGGACAGATGAAGCTTTCTTT.